This TCR beta chain appears in the sequencing data of a study of T cell repertoires in cytomegalovirus infection. With respect to this clonotype: Antigen specificity is unknown.

Study findings and constraints: HLA-C-restricted CMV clonotypes gave the most frequent clonotype in two of eight donors. CMV carriers with the relevant HLA were identified by cumulative public TCR beta family frequency.

CDR1 and CDR2 (germline): MDHEN, SYDVKM. CDR3 length: 14 amino acids. Trimming stripped 4 bases from V and 3 bases from J, with 10 bases between. TCRdb processed the reads anew with MiXCR; each CDR3 protein has one entry. The sample has approximately 750,000 distinct CDR3 sequences; 35% are singletons. The chain recombines TRBV28 with TRBJ1-5; D is undetermined. Specimen: PBMCs. The TCR sequence derives from a human donor in good health (CMV status not recorded). Some clones in this sample may be carry-over from other donors' samples. CDR3 in amino acids: CASSSNTANQPQHF. The CDR3, as DNA: TGTGCCAGCAGTTCTAACACCGCCAATCAGCCCCAGCATTTT.